A single sample gave rise to the 27 T cell receptor beta chains below, sequenced in a study of graft-versus-host responses after intestinal transplantation. These receptors' targets are unknown. Produced via immunoSEQ multiplex PCR; TCRdb's table is partial and in-frame only. The table includes around 90,000 clones, roughly 92% detected once. Specimen: unstimulated CD4+ T cells sorted from spleen or lymph node cells, collected before intestinal transplant. All receptors come from a human donor who received an intestinal transplant.

This clone was recorded once. CDR3 protein: CASSIAGTVNQPQHF. CDR3 nucleotide sequence: TGTGCCAGTAGTATAGCCGGGACAGTCAATCAGCCCCAGCATTTT. V is TRBV19 and J is TRBJ1-5; TRBD1 matches at 7 bases. CDR3 length: 15 residues. Losses at the gene ends were 1 base for V and 3 bases for J; bases not matched to a gene: 3. Germline values: CDR1 LNHDA, CDR2 SQIVND (reference sequence).

The rearrangement joins TRBV10-1 to TRBJ2-1, with D tentatively TRBD2 (6 bases). The CDR3 length is 12 residues. Per germline, CDR1 WNHNN and CDR2 SYGVQD (reference sequence). The germline V and J ends were trimmed by 0 bases and 13 bases, with 10 bases remaining between them. The CDR3 sequence: CASSESFGLQFF. CDR3 coding DNA: TGCGCCAGCAGTGAGTCTTTCGGACTACAGTTCTTC.

The V gene is TRBV11-2, the J gene TRBJ1-1, with a weak D call TRBD1 (5 bases). The germline gives CDR1 SGHAT, CDR2 FQNNGV. The CDR3 has 15 amino acids. V lost 1 base, J lost 7 bases, and 16 bases lay in between. The CDR3 protein is CASSLGGEAGIEAFF. For the CDR3, the DNA is TGTGCCAGCAGCTTAGGGGGGGAGGCAGGGATTGAAGCTTTCTTT.

The chain employs TRBV7-9 and TRBJ2-2, with 7 bases that match TRBD1. Trimming removed 1 base from V and 5 bases from J; junction bases left unmatched: 4. CDR1 SEHNR and CDR2 FQNEAQ come from the germline V gene (reference sequence). CDR3 length equals 15 residues. The CDR3 loop reads CASSLGGGLTGELFF. In DNA form, the CDR3 reads TGTGCCAGCAGCTTAGGAGGGGGCTTAACCGGGGAGCTGTTTTTT. Based on the CDR3 plus reference TRBV7-9 and TRBJ2-2, the full variable domain is DTGVSQNPRHKITKRGQNVTFRCDPISEHNRLYWYRQTLGQGPEFLTYFQNEAQLEKSRLLSDRFSAERPKGSFSTLEIQRTEQGDSAMYLCASSLGGGLTGELFFGEGSRLTVL.

The genes are TRBV5-1 and TRBJ2-7, with TRBD1 matching over 10 bases. CDR3 length equals 14 residues. Germline-derived CDR1 and CDR2 are SGHRS and YFSETQ. J was trimmed by 5 bases and V by 4 bases; bases with no gene match: 6. CDR3 amino acids: CASSLDRGLDEQYF. The CDR3, as DNA: TGCGCCAGCAGCCTCGACAGGGGGCTTGACGAGCAGTACTTC.

The chain joins TRBV6-6 to TRBJ1-5; D may be TRBD1 (6 bases). The CDR3 totals 15 residues. The ends were cut back, 7 bases at V and 0 bases at J, with 13 bases in the middle. CDR1 is MNHNY, CDR2 SVGAGI, per germline (reference sequence). The CDR3 loop is CASILQGGSNQPQHF. The CDR3 DNA reads TGTGCCAGCATCTTACAGGGTGGTAGCAATCAGCCCCAGCATTTT.

The chain joins TRBV30 to TRBJ1-6; 9 nucleotides align to TRBD1. Germline values: CDR1 GTSNPN, CDR2 SVGIG (reference sequence). This CDR3 comprises 16 residues. Trimming cost V 0 bases and J 6 bases; bases outside gene matches: 6. CDR3 amino acids: CAWSVPPQGANSPLHF. CDR3 bases: TGTGCCTGGAGTGTACCCCCACAGGGGGCTAATTCACCCCTCCACTTT.

The chain links TRBV27 to TRBJ2-5; either TRBD1 or TRBD2 may supply D (5 bases each). Trimming removed 0 bases at V and 4 bases at J, with 9 bases between. Germline values: CDR1 MNHEY, CDR2 SMNVEV (reference sequence). CDR3 length: 14 residues. The CDR3 here is CASSLSGVGETQYF. As DNA, the CDR3 is TGTGCCAGCAGTTTATCGGGGGTGGGAGAGACCCAGTACTTC.

A single count supports this clone. The V gene is TRBV11-2, the J gene TRBJ2-7; 11 nucleotides line up with TRBD2. The junction had 11 bases not matched to a gene; V was cut back by 5 bases and J by 5 bases. There are 16 residues in the CDR3. Looked up from germline, CDR1 is SGHAT and CDR2 is FQNNGV. The CDR3 region is CASSPKISGRVHEQYF. CDR3 in DNA: TGTGCCAGCAGCCCGAAAATTAGCGGGAGGGTCCACGAGCAGTACTTC.

Regarding this clone: At one end, the junction sequence differs from germline, possibly due to a read error. The rearrangement joins TRBV2 to TRBJ1-2; D is ambiguous. The CDR3 is 17 residues long. Germline V gene sequence: CDR1 SNHLY, CDR2 FYNNEI. The CDR3: CASSPVHYRMKDLWLHF. The CDR3 bases are TGTGCCAGCAGTCCCGTGCATTACCGAATGAAAGACCTATGGCTACACTTC.

This chain links TRBV4-1 with TRBJ2-3; the D is unclear. CDR3 length equals 16 residues. The V gene lost 4 bases and the J gene lost 3 bases, with 17 bases spanning the gap. CDR1 is MGHRA, CDR2 YSYEKL, per germline. The CDR3 region is CASSPGKDWRTDTQYF. The CDR3 bases are TGCGCCAGCAGCCCTGGGAAGGATTGGAGAACAGATACGCAGTATTTT.

V and J are TRBV6-5 and TRBJ1-6; a weak D match, TRBD1 (6 bases). Trimming cost V 6 bases and J 7 bases, with 16 bases left between them. In germline, CDR1 is MNHEY, CDR2 SVGAGI. The length of the CDR3 is 15 residues. CDR3: CASRPPTGSNSPLHF. Written as DNA, the CDR3 is TGTGCCAGCAGACCCCCCACAGGGTCGAATTCACCCCTCCACTTT.

The rearrangement links TRBV18 to TRBJ2-2; 9 bases are a match to TRBD1. V gave up 6 bases and J gave up 5 bases; unmatched junction bases: 7. The germline gives CDR1 KGHSH, CDR2 LQKENI. This CDR3 contains 15 residues. This chain's CDR3 is CASSLRDRDTGELFF. The DNA of the CDR3 is TGTGCCAGCTCTCTCCGGGACAGGGATACCGGGGAGCTGTTTTTT.

The rearrangement joins TRBV7-3 to TRBJ2-5; 8 bases align to TRBD2. V was clipped by 5 bases and J by 6 bases; unmatched bases: 23. Germline V gene data show CDR1 as SGHTA and CDR2 as FQGTGA. This CDR3 has 19 amino acids. This chain's CDR3 is CASSGLLAAGESFLKTQYF. The DNA for the CDR3 is TGTGCCAGCAGCGGATTACTAGCGGCGGGAGAATCATTTTTGAAGACCCAGTACTTC.

The rearrangement uses TRBV29-1 and TRBJ2-7; D may be TRBD2 (5 bases). Germline V gene sequence: CDR1 SQVTM, CDR2 ANQGSEA. V lost 5 bases, J lost 5 bases, and 13 bases lay in between. The CDR3 consists of 12 residues. The CDR3 nucleotides read TGCAGCGTTACCGGACTTGGGGACGAGCAGTACTTC. The encoded protein is CSVTGLGDEQYF.

The chain joins TRBV25-1 to TRBJ2-5; D ambiguous. The germline V gene encodes CDR1 MGHDK and CDR2 SYGVNS. This CDR3 has 13 residues. V dropped 6 bases and J dropped 2 bases, with 10 bases sitting between them. The CDR3 is CASRQDLQETQYF. The DNA of the CDR3 is TGTGCCAGCAGACAAGATTTGCAAGAGACCCAGTACTTC.

The chain links TRBV6-1 to TRBJ1-2; D is uncertain. Germline loops: CDR1 MNHNS, CDR2 SASEGT. CDR3 length: 13 residues. V was shortened by 3 bases and J by 6 bases, with 11 bases between the two germline ends. The CDR3 DNA is TGTGCCAGCAGTGAGAGGACCCCCCATGGCTACACCTTC. Translation gives CASSERTPHGYTF.

The chain is built from TRBV7-8 and TRBJ1-5; D gene ambiguous. Germline V gene data show CDR1 as SGHVS and CDR2 as FQNEAQ. The germline V and J ends were trimmed by 7 bases and 11 bases, with 18 bases remaining between them. The CDR3 consists of 13 residues. The CDR3 region is CASTRDTGGSQHF. The CDR3 coding sequence is TGTGCCAGCACCAGAGACACCGGCGGGTCCCAGCATTTT.

The J gene is TRBJ2-7, the V gene TRBV7-2, with D hard to call. The germline V gene has CDR1 SGHTA and CDR2 FQGNSA. V lost 5 bases to trimming and J lost 3 bases, with 23 bases between them. The CDR3 sequence is 17 residues long. The CDR3, as DNA: TGTGCCAGCAGCCCGTTATCCATCGACCTGAGGCACTACGAGCAGTACTTC. The encoded protein is CASSPLSIDLRHYEQYF.

The chain carries TRBV7-2 and TRBJ1-1; possibly TRBD1 for D (5 bases). Germline values: CDR1 SGHTA, CDR2 FQGNSA. The CDR3 is 14 amino acids. The V and J ends lost 6 bases and 1 base respectively, with 12 bases between them. The CDR3 DNA sequence: TGTGCCAGCAGGACCAGCCAGGGGAACACTGAAGCTTTCTTT. Translating gives CASRTSQGNTEAFF.

The chain joins TRBV9 to TRBJ2-3; D possibly corresponds to TRBD2 (6 bases). V lost 0 bases to trimming and J lost 0 bases, with 11 bases between them. CDR1 is SGDLS and CDR2 is YYNGEE in the germline V gene. The CDR3 contains 16 residues. CDR3 DNA sequence: TGTGCCAGCAGCGTAGTCGCTAGCGCTAGCACAGATACGCAGTATTTT. It specifies CASSVVASASTDTQYF.

Worth noting for this clone: This sample includes further DNA sequences coding for the same CDR3. The chain has TRBV5-5 and TRBJ2-7; D is tentatively TRBD1 or TRBD2 (6 bases each). Per the germline V gene, CDR1 is SGHKS and CDR2 is YYEKEE (reference sequence). The germline V and J ends were trimmed by 0 bases and 1 base, with 14 bases remaining between them. CDR3 length equals 16 residues. CDR3 sequence (DNA): TGTGCCAGCAGCTTGGAGGGGGGTACGGGGTCCTACGAGCAGTACTTC. It encodes CASSLEGGTGSYEQYF.

The chain recombines TRBV30 with TRBJ2-7, with D hard to call. The V end was cut by 0 bases, the J end by 1 base, with 16 bases between. The CDR3 is 16 amino acids. The V gene's germline CDR1 is GTSNPN and CDR2 SVGIG (reference sequence). DNA for the CDR3: TGTGCCTGGAGTGTACCGCGACCCCTGAGTTCCTACGAGCAGTACTTC. Translating gives CAWSVPRPLSSYEQYF.

The J gene is TRBJ2-7, the V gene TRBV6-1; the match to TRBD2 covers 10 bases. V lost 4 bases and J lost 4; bases outside the gene matches: 1. Germline V gives CDR1 MNHNS, CDR2 SASEGT. This CDR3 is 13 amino acids long. CDR3 nucleotide sequence: TGTGCCAGCAGTGCTAGCGGGAGTTACGAGCAGTACTTC. The encoded protein is CASSASGSYEQYF.

The chain links TRBV5-1 to TRBJ1-1, with D possibly being TRBD1 (5 bases). The length of the CDR3 is 16 residues. Trimming stripped 1 base from V and 2 bases from J, with 15 bases between. Germline CDR1 reads SGHRS; CDR2 reads YFSETQ. The CDR3 loop is CASSLLVGQGNTEAFF. In DNA, the CDR3 is TGCGCCAGCAGCTTGTTGGTTGGTCAGGGTAACACTGAAGCTTTCTTT.

The rearrangement uses TRBV9 and TRBJ2-1, with TRBD2 identical over 13 bases. V was clipped by 7 bases and J by 2 bases; unmatched bases: 9. Germline CDR1 is SGDLS and CDR2 is YYNGEE. CDR3 length equals 17 residues. CDR3 nucleotides: TGTGCCAGCGGGAGGACTAGCGGGAGTTTGACCTACAATGAGCAGTTCTTC. This translates into CASGRTSGSLTYNEQFF. The full variable domain, rest sourced from reference TRBV9 and TRBJ2-1, is DSGVTQTPKHLITATGQRVTLRCSPRSGDLSVYWYQQSLDQGLQFLIQYYNGEERAKGNILERFSAQQFPDLHSELNLSSLELGDSALYFCASGRTSGSLTYNEQFFGPGTRLTVL.

The chain joins TRBV7-3 to TRBJ2-5; tentatively, D is TRBD2 (6 bases). This CDR3 contains 18 residues. V was clipped by 2 bases and J by 0 bases, with 19 bases between them. CDR1 SGHTA and CDR2 FQGTGA come from the germline V gene. For the CDR3, the DNA is TGTGCCAGCAGCTTAGGCGCTGGCGGGATTCCCCACCAAGAGACCCAGTACTTC. Translated: CASSLGAGGIPHQETQYF.